This is a list of T cell receptor beta chains from one sample in a study of beta chain features in type 1 diabetes. Sequenced by immunoSEQ multiplex PCR; TCRdb stores in-frame clones only, minus some. The sample has over 300,000 clones, 7% to 10% seen once. The sequenced material came from central memory CD4+ T cells from blood. The origin of the receptors is a man between 25 and 39 years old with type 1 diabetes. The CDR3 runs from the conserved cysteine through the conserved F or W. The order of the fields is D gene, J gene, clone size, V gene, CDR3 DNA, CDR3 protein. D genes are given only for firm matches. Size is stated for part of the rows, as once, few or many counts, or as a class when the clone is expanded.

D gene: .
J gene: TRBJ2-5
clone size: many
V gene: TRBV7-2
CDR3 DNA: TGTGCCAGCAGCTTAGCGGGAGAGACCCAGTACTTC
CDR3 protein: CASSLAGETQYF

D gene: .
J gene: TRBJ2-5
clone size: .
V gene: TRBV5-1
CDR3 DNA: TGCGCCAGCAGCTTGGCGGGGCAGCAACAAGAGACCCAGTACTTC
CDR3 protein: CASSLAGQQQETQYF

D gene: .
J gene: TRBJ2-3
clone size: few
V gene: TRBV7-2
CDR3 DNA: TGTGCGTCCGGAGGAGATACGCAGTATTTT
CDR3 protein: CASGGDTQYF

D gene: TRBD1
J gene: TRBJ1-6
clone size: few
V gene: TRBV14
CDR3 DNA: TGTGCCAGCAGCAACAGGGGTGGGAATTCACCCCTCCACTTT
CDR3 protein: CASSNRGGNSPLHF

D gene: .
J gene: TRBJ2-7
clone size: .
V gene: TRBV7-9
CDR3 DNA: TGTGCCAGCGGGAAAGAGCAGTACTTC
CDR3 protein: CASGKEQYF

D gene: .
J gene: TRBJ1-1
clone size: .
V gene: TRBV4-3
CDR3 DNA: TGCGCCAGCAGCCAAGATAGGAGGGCTGAAGCTTTCTTT
CDR3 protein: CASSQDRRAEAFF

D gene: TRBD1
J gene: TRBJ2-1
clone size: many
V gene: TRBV11-2
CDR3 DNA: TGTGCCAGCAGCTTAGATAACAGGGGCCATGAGCAGTTCTTC
CDR3 protein: CASSLDNRGHEQFF

D gene: .
J gene: TRBJ1-1
clone size: .
V gene: TRBV6-6
CDR3 DNA: TGTGCCAGCAGTTACTCTGGCGGAAGGGGAGCTTTCTTT
CDR3 protein: CASSYSGGRGAFF

D gene: TRBD1
J gene: TRBJ1-3
clone size: few
V gene: TRBV6-5
CDR3 DNA: TGTGCCAGCAGTTACTCTTGGGACAGTCGAAACACCATATATTTT
CDR3 protein: CASSYSWDSRNTIYF

D gene: .
J gene: TRBJ1-2
clone size: .
V gene: TRBV6-5
CDR3 DNA: TGTGCCAGCAGTGAGGGCGGCTATGGCTACACCTTC
CDR3 protein: CASSEGGYGYTF

D gene: TRBD2
J gene: TRBJ2-1
clone size: few
V gene: TRBV27
CDR3 DNA: TGTGCCAGCAGTTCCACCTCGGGGGGTAGTCAGTTCTTC
CDR3 protein: CASSSTSGGSQFF

D gene: TRBD1
J gene: TRBJ2-7
clone size: .
V gene: TRBV5-1
CDR3 DNA: TGCGCCAGCAGCTGGGGGACAGGGAGGGGTGAGCAGTACTTC
CDR3 protein: CASSWGTGRGEQYF

D gene: TRBD1
J gene: TRBJ1-6
clone size: .
V gene: TRBV29-1
CDR3 DNA: TGCAGCGTTCGGGACAGGGATAATTCACCCCTCCACTTT
CDR3 protein: CSVRDRDNSPLHF

D gene: TRBD1
J gene: TRBJ1-5
clone size: .
V gene: TRBV10-3
CDR3 DNA: TGTGCCATCAGTTCGACAGGGGGTGGCCTCAATCAGCCCCAGCATTTT
CDR3 protein: CAISSTGGGLNQPQHF

D gene: .
J gene: TRBJ2-1
clone size: few
V gene: TRBV18
CDR3 DNA: TGTGCCAGCTCACCACCCGGGAGCGACAATGAGCAGTTCTTC
CDR3 protein: CASSPPGSDNEQFF